The entry below gives a single T cell receptor beta chain sequence along with its context. The antigen remains undetermined. The data are from a study of OX40 agonist ivuxolimab in advanced cancers. Profiling relied on immunoSEQ multiplex PCR, and the TCRdb table lists in-frame clones only, not all of them. Of tens of thousands of clones detected, 80% to 95% appear once; the ten largest clones hold around 0.4%. Germline lookup yields CDR1 ENHRY and CDR2 SYGVKD. The CDR3 runs to 15 residues. The ends lost 1 base at V and 4 bases at J; junction bases unmatched: 6. Whole-study results and caveats: Antigens targeted by the expanded peripheral T cells were not determined. The study found that CD8+ T cells averaged more expanded clones than CD4+.

V is TRBV10-3 and J is TRBJ1-1; TRBD1 aligns across 7 bases. The sequence derives from an adult with an advanced solid tumor such as melanoma, head and neck, liver or kidney cancer. The source material was CD4+ or CD8+ T cells sorted from blood, sampled in a trial of the OX40 agonist ivuxolimab. The DNA for the CDR3 is TGTGCCATCAGTGAGTTTGGGCAGGGGGGCACTGAAGCTTTCTTT. This sequence encodes CAISEFGQGGTEAFF.